Below are 10 T cell receptor beta chains sequenced from a single sample in a study of shared clonotypes between healthy human individuals. The naive CD8 fraction comprised CD45RO-negative cells positively selected for CCR7 and excluded terminally differentiated effector memory CD45RA+ cells. Produced via immunoSEQ multiplex PCR; TCRdb's table is partial and in-frame only. Here the sample spans about 2,100,000 clones, 85% to 95% being singletons. The sequencing sample was made of naive CD8+ T cells from PBMCs. These receptors were collected from a man between 18 and 35 years old in good health. Some clones in this sample may be carry-over from other donors' samples.

The chain has TRBV5-6 and TRBJ1-1; D is perhaps TRBD1 (5 bases). This CDR3 is built from 11 residues. Looked up from germline, CDR1 is SGHDT and CDR2 is YYEEEE. The V gene lost 7 bases and the J gene lost 3 bases, with 7 bases spanning the gap. Written as DNA, the CDR3 is TGTGCCAGCGCGGGGGACACTGAAGCTTTCTTT. It specifies CASAGDTEAFF.

The gene calls are TRBV7-8 and TRBJ1-5, with D tentatively TRBD1 (6 bases). Germline lookup yields CDR1 SGHVS and CDR2 FQNEAQ. The length of the CDR3 is 16 residues. V lost 5 bases to trimming and J lost 6 bases, with 20 bases between them. The CDR3 reads CASSDWDGGGGQPQHF. Here the CDR3 DNA reads TGTGCCAGCAGCGACTGGGACGGAGGGGGGGGTCAGCCCCAGCATTTT.

V usage is TRBV7-9 and J usage is TRBJ2-5, with 7 bases that match TRBD2. The CDR3 is 18 amino acids. V gave up 4 bases and J gave up 3 bases; unmatched junction bases: 17. CDR1 and CDR2 (germline): SEHNR, FQNEAQ (reference sequence). The CDR3 here is CASSSPGFPRAGKETQYF. Written as DNA, the CDR3 is TGTGCCAGCAGCTCCCCCGGTTTTCCACGAGCGGGAAAAGAGACCCAGTACTTC.

This rearrangement joins TRBV4-1 to TRBJ1-1; no definite D call. The CDR3 sequence is 15 residues long. The germline V gene has CDR1 MGHRA and CDR2 YSYEKL. The ends were cut back, 0 bases at V and 0 bases at J, with 8 bases in the middle. The CDR3 DNA follows: TGCGCCAGCAGCCAAGAGGCCAGAATGAACACTGAAGCTTTCTTT. Protein: CASSQEARMNTEAFF.

The CDR3 region is CASSQSGRPSSYNEQFF. In DNA form, the CDR3 reads TGTGCCAGCAGCCAGTCGGGACGCCCGAGCTCCTACAATGAGCAGTTCTTC. The V and J genes are TRBV4-2 and TRBJ2-1; D is perhaps TRBD1 or TRBD2 (5 bases each). Germline CDR1 and CDR2: LGHNA and YNFKEQ. The CDR3 loop spans 17 amino acids. V lost 3 bases, J lost 0 bases, and 15 bases lay in between.

The chain recombines TRBV13 with TRBJ2-7; 7 bases are shared with TRBD2. CDR1 is PRHDT, CDR2 FYEKMQ, per germline (reference sequence). The V gene end was trimmed by 3 bases and the J gene end by 5 bases; junction bases not matched to a gene: 7. The length of the CDR3 is 14 residues. The CDR3 is CASSLGGSPNEQYF. CDR3 nucleotide sequence: TGTGCCAGCAGCTTGGGCGGGAGTCCCAACGAGCAGTACTTC.

The gene calls are TRBV27 and TRBJ2-1; 9 bases are a match to TRBD2. V shed 5 bases, J shed 14 bases, and the junction held 10 bases outside the gene matches. CDR1 MNHEY and CDR2 SMNVEV come from the germline V gene (reference sequence). CDR3 size: 13 residues. CDR3 sequence reads: CASSPLLSGRKFF. The DNA for the CDR3 is TGTGCCAGCAGTCCCCTCCTCAGCGGGAGGAAGTTCTTC.

This CDR3 is CASSFFRGGGNQPQHF. The CDR3 region has the DNA TGTGCCAGCAGTTTCTTCAGGGGTGGTGGCAATCAGCCCCAGCATTTT. This sequence joins TRBV28 and TRBJ1-5; possible D gene TRBD1, 6 bases. CDR1 is MDHEN, CDR2 SYDVKM, per germline. The CDR3 length is 16 residues. With 3 bases removed from V and 2 bases from J, the gap between germline ends came to 14 bases.

This sequence joins TRBV10-3 and TRBJ2-7, with D perhaps matching TRBD1 (5 bases). The CDR3 has 15 residues. Looked up from germline, CDR1 is ENHRY and CDR2 is SYGVKD. The germline V and J ends were trimmed by 2 bases and 2 bases, with 13 bases remaining between them. Written as DNA, the CDR3 is TGTGCCATCAGTGAGAACCCCCCCAGGGCCTACGAGCAGTACTTC. Translated, it gives CAISENPPRAYEQYF.

This chain links TRBV4-1 with TRBJ1-1; the D is unclear. Trimming cost V 0 bases and J 0 bases, with 11 bases left between them. The CDR3 extends over 16 amino acids. CDR1 and CDR2 (germline): MGHRA, YSYEKL. CDR3 sequence reads: CASSQDQTLLNTEAFF. CDR3 nucleotides: TGCGCCAGCAGCCAAGATCAGACGCTTTTGAACACTGAAGCTTTCTTT.